This T cell receptor (beta chain) was identified in a study of blood T cell repertoires in COVID-19. Study-wide context: The United States, Italy and Spain provided the acute and convalescent COVID-19 samples. Sample material is recorded as cDNA or gDNA derived from T cells, B-cell-depleted T cells, or PBMCs.

The length of the CDR3 is 15 residues. Per the germline V gene, CDR1 is LGHDT and CDR2 is YNNKEL (reference sequence). With V trimmed by 6 bases and J by 2 bases, 4 bases remained unmatched. In the authors' methods: Amplified reference gene primers provided the basis for estimating nucleated cell counts. TCRdb's copy holds only in-frame clones and misses some; the assay was immunoSEQ multiplex PCR. Clone size and V and J calls were adopted from that table, with D and trimming inferred from the DNA. This table holds 250,000 to 350,000 clones, 80% to 85% found once. Enrolled during active infection, Seattle patients were then followed longitudinally.

The rearrangement uses TRBV3-1 (or the pseudogene TRBV3-2) and TRBJ2-1; TRBD2 aligns across 10 bases. The origin of this receptor is a person aged 70 to 85 with COVID-19, enrolled during active disease. Material for sequencing was peripheral blood. The CDR3 region has the DNA TGTGCCAGCAGGACTAGCGGGTTTACCTACAATGAGCAGTTCTTC. This codes for CASRTSGFTYNEQFF.